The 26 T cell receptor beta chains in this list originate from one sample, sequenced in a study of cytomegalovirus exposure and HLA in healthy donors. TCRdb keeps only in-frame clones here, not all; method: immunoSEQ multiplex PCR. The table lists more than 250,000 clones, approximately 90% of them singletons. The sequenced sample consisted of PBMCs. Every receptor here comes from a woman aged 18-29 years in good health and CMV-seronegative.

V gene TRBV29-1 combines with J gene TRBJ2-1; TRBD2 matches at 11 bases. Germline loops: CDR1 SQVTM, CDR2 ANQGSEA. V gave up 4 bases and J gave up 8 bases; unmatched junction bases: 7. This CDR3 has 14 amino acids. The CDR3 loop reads CSVVLAGDWDEQFF. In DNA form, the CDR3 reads TGCAGCGTTGTACTAGCGGGAGATTGGGATGAGCAGTTCTTC.

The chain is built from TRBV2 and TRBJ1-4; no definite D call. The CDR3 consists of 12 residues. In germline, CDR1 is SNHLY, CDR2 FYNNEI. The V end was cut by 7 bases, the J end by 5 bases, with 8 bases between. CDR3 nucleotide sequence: TGTGCCAGCATGAATGAGAATGAAAAACTGTTTTTT. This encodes CASMNENEKLFF.

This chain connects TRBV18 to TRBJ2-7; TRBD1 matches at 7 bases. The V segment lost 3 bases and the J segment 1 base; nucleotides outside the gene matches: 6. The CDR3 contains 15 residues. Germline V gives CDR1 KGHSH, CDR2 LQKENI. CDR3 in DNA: TGTGCCAGCTCACCGCGACAGGGTTCGTCCTACGAGCAGTACTTC. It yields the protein CASSPRQGSSYEQYF. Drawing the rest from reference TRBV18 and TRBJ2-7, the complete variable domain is NAGVMQNPRHLVRRRGQEARLRCSPMKGHSHVYWYRQLPEEGLKFMVYLQKENIIDESGMPKERFSAEFPKEGPSILRIQQVVRGDSAAYFCASSPRQGSSYEQYFGPGTRLTVT.

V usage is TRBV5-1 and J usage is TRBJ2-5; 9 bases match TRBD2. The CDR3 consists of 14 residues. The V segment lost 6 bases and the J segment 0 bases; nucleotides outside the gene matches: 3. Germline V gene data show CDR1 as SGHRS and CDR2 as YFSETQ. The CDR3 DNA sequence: TGCGCCAGCACCGCGGGGGGGAACCAAGAGACCCAGTACTTC. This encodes CASTAGGNQETQYF.

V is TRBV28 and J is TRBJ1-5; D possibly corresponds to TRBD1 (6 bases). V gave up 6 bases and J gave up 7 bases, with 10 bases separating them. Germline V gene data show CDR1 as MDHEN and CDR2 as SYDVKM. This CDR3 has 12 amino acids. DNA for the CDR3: TGTGCCAGCAGCCAGGGGAACCAGCCCCAGCATTTT. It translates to CASSQGNQPQHF.

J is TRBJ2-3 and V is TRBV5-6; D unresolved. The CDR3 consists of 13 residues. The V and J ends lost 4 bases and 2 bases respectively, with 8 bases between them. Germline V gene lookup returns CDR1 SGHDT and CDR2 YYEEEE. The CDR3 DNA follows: TGTGCCAGCAGCGTGGCCAACACAGATACGCAGTATTTT. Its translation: CASSVANTDTQYF.

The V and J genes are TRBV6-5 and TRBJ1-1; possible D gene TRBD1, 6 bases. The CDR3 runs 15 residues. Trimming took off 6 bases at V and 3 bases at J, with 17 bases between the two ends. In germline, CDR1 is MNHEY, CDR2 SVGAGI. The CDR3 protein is CASRRTSRQDTEAFF. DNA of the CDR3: TGTGCCAGCAGGCGGACATCGCGACAGGACACTGAAGCTTTCTTT.

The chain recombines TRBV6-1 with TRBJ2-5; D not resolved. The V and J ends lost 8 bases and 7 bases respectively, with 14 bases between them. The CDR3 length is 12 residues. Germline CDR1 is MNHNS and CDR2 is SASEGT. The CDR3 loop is CASRNNGVTQYF. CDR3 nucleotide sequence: TGTGCCAGCCGTAACAACGGAGTGACCCAGTACTTC.

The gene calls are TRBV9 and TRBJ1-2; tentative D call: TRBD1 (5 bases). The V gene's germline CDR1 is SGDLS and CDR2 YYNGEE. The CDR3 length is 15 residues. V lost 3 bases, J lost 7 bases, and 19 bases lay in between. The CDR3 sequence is CASSELDTNWGGYTF. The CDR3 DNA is TGTGCCAGCAGCGAGCTGGACACTAATTGGGGTGGCTACACCTTC.

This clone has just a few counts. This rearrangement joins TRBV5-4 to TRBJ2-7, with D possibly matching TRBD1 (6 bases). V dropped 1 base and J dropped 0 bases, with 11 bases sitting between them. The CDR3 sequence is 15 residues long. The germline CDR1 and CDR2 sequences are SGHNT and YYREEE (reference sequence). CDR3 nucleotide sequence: TGTGCCAGCAGCTTGTCCGGGACATTCTCCTACGAGCAGTACTTC. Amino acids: CASSLSGTFSYEQYF. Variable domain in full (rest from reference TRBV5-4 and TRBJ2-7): ETGVTQSPTHLIKTRGQQVTLRCSSQSGHNTVSWYQQALGQGPQFIFQYYREEENGRGNFPPRFSGLQFPNYSSELNVNALELDDSALYLCASSLSGTFSYEQYFGPGTRLTVT.

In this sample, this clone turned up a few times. CDR3: CASTSTSNYGYTF. In nucleotides, the CDR3 is TGTGCCAGTACCTCGACAAGTAACTATGGCTACACCTTC. The rearrangement links TRBV19 to TRBJ1-2; D remains unclear. V lost 7 bases and J lost 1, with 10 bases in between. This CDR3 has 13 amino acids. In germline, CDR1 is LNHDA, CDR2 SQIVND (reference sequence).

The CDR3 is CATSPRGQGAEGANVLTF. CDR3 DNA sequence: TGTGCCACCAGCCCGCGGGGACAGGGGGCGGAAGGGGCCAACGTCCTGACTTTC. The chain recombines TRBV15 with TRBJ2-6; 12 positions match TRBD1. With 5 bases clipped from V and 4 bases from J, the junction kept 9 bases outside the gene matches. The CDR3 sequence is 18 residues long. In germline, CDR1 is LNHNV, CDR2 YYDKDF (reference sequence).

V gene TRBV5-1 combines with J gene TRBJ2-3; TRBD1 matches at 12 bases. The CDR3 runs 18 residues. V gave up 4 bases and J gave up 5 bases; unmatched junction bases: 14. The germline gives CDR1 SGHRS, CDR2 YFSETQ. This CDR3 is CASSTGQGATTWKDTQYF. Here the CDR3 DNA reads TGCGCCAGCAGCACGGGACAGGGGGCCACGACTTGGAAAGATACGCAGTATTTT.

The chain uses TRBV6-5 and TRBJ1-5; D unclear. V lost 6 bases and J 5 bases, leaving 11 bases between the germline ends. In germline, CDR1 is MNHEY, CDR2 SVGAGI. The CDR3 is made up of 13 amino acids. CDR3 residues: CASSRRVDQPQHF. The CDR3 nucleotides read TGTGCCAGCAGCCGACGGGTGGATCAGCCCCAGCATTTT.

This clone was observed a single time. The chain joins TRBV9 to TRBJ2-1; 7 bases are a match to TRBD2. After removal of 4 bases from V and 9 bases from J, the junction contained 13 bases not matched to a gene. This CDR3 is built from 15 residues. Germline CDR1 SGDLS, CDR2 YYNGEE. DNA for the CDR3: TGTGCCAGCAGCCCGAGCGGGACCCCCGGCATTGAGCAGTTCTTC. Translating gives CASSPSGTPGIEQFF. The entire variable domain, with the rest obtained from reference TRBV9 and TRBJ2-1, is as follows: DSGVTQTPKHLITATGQRVTLRCSPRSGDLSVYWYQQSLDQGLQFLIQYYNGEERAKGNILERFSAQQFPDLHSELNLSSLELGDSALYFCASSPSGTPGIEQFFGPGTRLTVL.

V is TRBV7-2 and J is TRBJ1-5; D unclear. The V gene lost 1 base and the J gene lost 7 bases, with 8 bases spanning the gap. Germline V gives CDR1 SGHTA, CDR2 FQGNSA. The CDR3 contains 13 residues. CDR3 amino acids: CASSLDWPQPQHF. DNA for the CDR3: TGTGCCAGCAGCTTAGATTGGCCCCAGCCCCAGCATTTT.

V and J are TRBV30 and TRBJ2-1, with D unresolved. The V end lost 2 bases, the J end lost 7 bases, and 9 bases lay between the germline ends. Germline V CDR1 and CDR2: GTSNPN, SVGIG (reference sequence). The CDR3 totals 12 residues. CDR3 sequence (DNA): TGTGCCTGGAGTCAGCGTTCAAATGAGCAGTTCTTC. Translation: CAWSQRSNEQFF.

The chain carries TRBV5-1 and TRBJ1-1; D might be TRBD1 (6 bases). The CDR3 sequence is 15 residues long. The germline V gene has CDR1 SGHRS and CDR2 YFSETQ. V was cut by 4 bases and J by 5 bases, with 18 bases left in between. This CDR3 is CASSGINRAGTEAFF. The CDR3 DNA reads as TGCGCCAGCAGCGGAATTAACAGGGCAGGGACTGAAGCTTTCTTT. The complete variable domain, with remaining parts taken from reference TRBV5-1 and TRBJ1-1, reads KAGVTQTPRYLIKTRGQQVTLSCSPISGHRSVSWYQQTPGQGLQFLFEYFSETQRNKGNFPGRFSGRQFSNSRSEMNVSTLELGDSALYLCASSGINRAGTEAFFGQGTRLTVV.

The CDR3 reads CASSSMGADTEAFF. CDR3 coding DNA: TGTGCCAGCAGCTCGATGGGAGCGGACACTGAAGCTTTCTTT. V is TRBV6-6 and J is TRBJ1-1; D ambiguous. V shed 6 bases and J shed 3 bases, with 14 bases lying between them. Germline values: CDR1 MNHNY, CDR2 SVGAGI (reference sequence). The length of the CDR3 is 14 residues.

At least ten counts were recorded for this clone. CDR3 protein: CASSLPDRGGTDTQYF. Written as DNA, the CDR3 is TGCGCCAGCAGCTTGCCTGACAGGGGGGGAACAGATACGCAGTATTTT. This chain joins TRBV5-1 and TRBJ2-3, with TRBD1 matching over 9 bases. CDR1 is SGHRS, CDR2 YFSETQ, per germline. This CDR3 is 16 amino acids long. V dropped 1 base and J dropped 3; count of bases not matched to a gene: 6.

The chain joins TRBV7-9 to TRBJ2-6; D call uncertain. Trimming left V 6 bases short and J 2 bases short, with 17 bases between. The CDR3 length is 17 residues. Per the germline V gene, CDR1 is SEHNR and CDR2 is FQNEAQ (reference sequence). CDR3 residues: CASSIGFAAAGANVLTF. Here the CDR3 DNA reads TGTGCCAGCAGTATAGGTTTCGCGGCTGCTGGGGCCAACGTCCTGACTTTC. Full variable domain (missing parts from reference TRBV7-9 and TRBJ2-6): DTGVSQNPRHKITKRGQNVTFRCDPISEHNRLYWYRQTLGQGPEFLTYFQNEAQLEKSRLLSDRFSAERPKGSFSTLEIQRTEQGDSAMYLCASSIGFAAAGANVLTFGAGSRLTVL.

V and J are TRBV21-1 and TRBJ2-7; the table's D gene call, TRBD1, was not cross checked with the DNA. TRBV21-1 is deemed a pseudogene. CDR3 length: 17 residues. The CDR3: CASSKAARNRDSYEQYF. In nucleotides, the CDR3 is TGTGCCAGCAGCAAAGCAGCCAGGAACAGGGACTCCTACGAGCAGTACTTC.

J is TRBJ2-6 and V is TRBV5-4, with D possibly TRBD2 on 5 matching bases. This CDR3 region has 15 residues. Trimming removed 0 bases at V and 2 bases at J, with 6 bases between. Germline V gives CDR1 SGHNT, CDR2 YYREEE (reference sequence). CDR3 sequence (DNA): TGTGCCAGCAGCTTGGTGGAGGCTGGGGCCAACGTCCTGACTTTC. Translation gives CASSLVEAGANVLTF.

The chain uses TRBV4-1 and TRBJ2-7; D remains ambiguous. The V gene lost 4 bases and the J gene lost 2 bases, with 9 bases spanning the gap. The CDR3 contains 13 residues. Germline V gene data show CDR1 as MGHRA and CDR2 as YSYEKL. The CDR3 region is CASSPATPYEQYF. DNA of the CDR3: TGCGCCAGCAGCCCAGCGACTCCCTACGAGCAGTACTTC.

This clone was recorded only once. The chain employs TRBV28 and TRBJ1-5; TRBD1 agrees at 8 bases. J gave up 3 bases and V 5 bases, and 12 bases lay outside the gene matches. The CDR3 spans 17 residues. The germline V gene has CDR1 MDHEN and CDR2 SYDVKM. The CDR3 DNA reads TGTGCCAGCAGTCCCCCCCAGGGGGCGCCTCCCAATCAGCCCCAGCATTTT. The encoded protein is CASSPPQGAPPNQPQHF.

The CDR3 DNA sequence: TGTGCCAGCAGCCAAGATGGTCCGGGAGATACGCAGTATTTT. Amino acids: CASSQDGPGDTQYF. The V call is TRBV4-2, the J call TRBJ2-3; D is unresolved. Trimming pared 0 bases from V and 5 bases from J, leaving 9 bases between. The CDR3 sequence is 14 residues long. CDR1 and CDR2 from the germline V gene are LGHNA and YNFKEQ.